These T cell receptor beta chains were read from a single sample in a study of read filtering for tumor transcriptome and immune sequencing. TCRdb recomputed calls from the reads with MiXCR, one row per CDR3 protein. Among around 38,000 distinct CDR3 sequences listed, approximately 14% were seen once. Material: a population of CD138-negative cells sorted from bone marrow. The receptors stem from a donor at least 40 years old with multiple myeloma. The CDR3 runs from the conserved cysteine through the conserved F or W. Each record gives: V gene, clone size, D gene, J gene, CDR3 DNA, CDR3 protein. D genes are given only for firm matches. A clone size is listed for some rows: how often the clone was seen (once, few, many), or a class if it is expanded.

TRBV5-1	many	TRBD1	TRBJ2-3	TGCGCCAGCAGGATACAGGGGACGACAGATACGCAGTATTTT	CASRIQGTTDTQYF
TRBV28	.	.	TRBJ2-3	TGTGCCAGCGACCAATTCACGGGCGCAGATACGCAGTATTTT	CASDQFTGADTQYF
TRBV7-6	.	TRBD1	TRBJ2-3	TGTGCCAGCAGCTTAACAGGGGGAGATAGCACAGATACGCAGTATTTT	CASSLTGGDSTDTQYF
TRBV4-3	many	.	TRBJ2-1	TGCGCCAGCAGCCAAGAGACTCGGGAGTTGGGCTATGAGCAGTTCTTC	CASSQETRELGYEQFF
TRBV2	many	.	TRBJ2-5	TGTGCCAGCAGTGTTTTAGGGGAAGAGACCCAGTACTTC	CASSVLGEETQYF
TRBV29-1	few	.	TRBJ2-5	TGCAGCGTTGCGCGTGGGGCGGAGACCCAGTACTTC	CSVARGAETQYF
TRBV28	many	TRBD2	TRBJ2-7	TGTGCCAGCAGGGCCGGGACTAGCGTCGCGTACGAGCAGTACTTC	CASRAGTSVAYEQYF
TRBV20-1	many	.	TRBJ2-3	TGCAGTGCTAGAGATGTCACAGATACGCAGTATTTT	CSARDVTDTQYF
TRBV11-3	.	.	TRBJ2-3	TGTGCCAGCAGCCCCGTAGGGGATACGCAGTATTTT	CASSPVGDTQYF
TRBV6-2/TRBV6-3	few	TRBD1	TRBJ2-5	TGTGCCAGCAGAAACCGGGACAGGGGGGACGTAGAGACCCAGTACTTC	CASRNRDRGDVETQYF
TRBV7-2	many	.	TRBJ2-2	TGTGCCAGCAGCTCGTGGGGCTCTGTGACCGGGGAGCTGTTTTTT	CASSSWGSVTGELFF
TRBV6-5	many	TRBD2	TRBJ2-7	TGTGCCAGTAGCGAGGTGGGACTAGCGGGAGAAATCGCCTACGAGCAGTACTTC	CASSEVGLAGEIAYEQYF
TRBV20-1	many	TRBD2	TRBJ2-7	TGCAGTGCTAGTGGACTAGCGACTTCCTACGAGCAGTACTTC	CSASGLATSYEQYF
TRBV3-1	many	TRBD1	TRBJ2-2	TGTGCCAGCAGCCATTCCGGGACAGGGTCCGGGGAGCTGTTTTTT	CASSHSGTGSGELFF
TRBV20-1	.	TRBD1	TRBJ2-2	TGCAGTGCTAGAAACGTCCGGACAGGGGGAAACACCGGGGAGCTGTTTTTT	CSARNVRTGGNTGELFF
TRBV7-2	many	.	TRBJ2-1	TGTGCCAGCACCCGGGGGACATCGGCGTATGAGCAGTTCTTC	CASTRGTSAYEQFF
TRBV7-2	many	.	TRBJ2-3	TGTGCCAGCAGCTTGGGGTTTAGCACAGATACGCAGTATTTT	CASSLGFSTDTQYF
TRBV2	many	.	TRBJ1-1	TGTGCCACCCCCTCGGGTTGGGTATCTGAAGCTTTCTTT	CATPSGWVSEAFF
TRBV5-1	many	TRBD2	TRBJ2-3	TGCGCCAGCAGCCTGGGACTAGCGGGAGAAGATACGCAGTATTTT	CASSLGLAGEDTQYF
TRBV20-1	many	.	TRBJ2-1	TGCAGTGCCCTAGAGGGGGGGTGGGCCTACAATGAGCAGTTCTTC	CSALEGGWAYNEQFF
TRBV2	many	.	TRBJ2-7	TGTGCCAGCGGCCGCCTCGGGACTTCCTACGAGCAGTACTTC	CASGRLGTSYEQYF
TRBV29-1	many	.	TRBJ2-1	TGCAGCGCCCGACAGGAACTCGGCTCCTACAATGAGCAGTTCTTC	CSARQELGSYNEQFF
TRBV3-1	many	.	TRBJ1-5	TGTGCCAGCAGCCAAGCTGGGACTGTCAATCAGCCCCAGCATTTT	CASSQAGTVNQPQHF
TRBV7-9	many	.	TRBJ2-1	TGTGCCAGCAGCCCTAAGGGGCTAGCGAATGAGCAGTTCTTC	CASSPKGLANEQFF
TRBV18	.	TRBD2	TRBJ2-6	TGTGCCAGCTCACCTAGAGGACTAGCGAGTTTATCTGGGGCCAACGTCCTGACTTTC	CASSPRGLASLSGANVLTF